Listed here are 26 T cell receptor beta chains from one sample, sequenced in a study of shared clonotypes between healthy human individuals (dated by TCRdb to 2019 to 2021). To prepare the library, the immunoSEQ multiplex PCR assay was applied. This immuneACCESS table, as held by TCRdb, lists in-frame sequences with V and J called but not all clones. Of the missing ones, under half trace to an unresolved V gene in checked studies; the others have no known cause. Present in this sample are about 1.5 million clones, roughly 98% of which were seen just once. Roughly 0.42% of the sample goes to the ten largest clones. Sequenced input: naive CD4+ T cells sorted from blood. The cell subset or site label for this specimen denotes: CD45RA+ positively selected. The receptor source for this set is a man aged 25 to 40 in good health.

The chain combines TRBV9 with TRBJ2-1; 11 nucleotides agree with TRBD2. Germline trimming cut 0 bases from V and 9 bases from J; bases unmatched to any gene: 2. CDR1 is SGDLS and CDR2 is YYNGEE in the germline V gene. The CDR3 runs 14 residues. CDR3 in amino acids: CASSVEGLAAEQFF. Here the CDR3 DNA reads TGTGCCAGCAGCGTAGAGGGACTAGCGGCTGAGCAGTTCTTC.

The chain links TRBV28 to TRBJ1-1; possible D gene TRBD1, 5 bases. The V gene lost 4 bases and the J gene lost 5 bases, with 17 bases spanning the gap. This CDR3 comprises 15 residues. Germline CDR1 MDHEN, CDR2 SYDVKM. CDR3 coding DNA: TGTGCCAGCAGTTATCAGGGACTACTGCGGACTGAAGCTTTCTTT. This translates into CASSYQGLLRTEAFF. Full variable domain (remainder filled in from reference TRBV28 and TRBJ1-1): DVKVTQSSRYLVKRTGEKVFLECVQDMDHENMFWYRQDPGLGLRLIYFSYDVKMKEKGDIPEGYSVSREKKERFSLILESASTNQTSMYLCASSYQGLLRTEAFFGQGTRLTVV.

V gene TRBV5-4 combines with J gene TRBJ2-4, with D unresolved. The CDR3 has 14 amino acids. V was cut by 4 bases and J by 7 bases, with 15 bases left in between. Looked up from germline, CDR1 is SGHNT and CDR2 is YYREEE (reference sequence). Written as DNA, the CDR3 is TGTGCCAGCAGCCTTCTTACTGGGCCGAACATTCAGTACTTC. Amino acids: CASSLLTGPNIQYF.

The rearrangement uses TRBV2 and TRBJ1-5, with 10 bases fitting TRBD1. The CDR3 consists of 18 residues. Looked up from germline, CDR1 is SNHLY and CDR2 is FYNNEI. Trimming cost V 2 bases and J 1 base; bases outside gene matches: 8. The CDR3 loop reads CASSELGTGERSNQPQHF. CDR3 bases: TGTGCCAGCAGTGAATTGGGGACAGGGGAACGGAGCAATCAGCCCCAGCATTTT. Supplemented by reference TRBV2 and TRBJ1-5, the full variable domain reads EPEVTQTPSHQVTQMGQEVILRCVPISNHLYFYWYRQILGQKVEFLVSFYNNEISEKSEIFDDQFSVERPDGSNFTLKIRSTKLEDSAMYFCASSELGTGERSNQPQHFGDGTRLSIL.

V usage is TRBV30 and J usage is TRBJ1-3; no clear D. The CDR3 runs 13 residues. V lost 5 bases to trimming and J lost 2 bases, with 10 bases between them. Germline assignment: CDR1 GTSNPN and CDR2 SVGIG (reference sequence). The CDR3 sequence is CAWAGLTGNTIYF. The DNA of the CDR3 is TGTGCCTGGGCCGGGCTCACTGGAAACACCATATATTTT.

The V and J genes are TRBV5-1 and TRBJ1-3, with unresolved D. The germline V gene encodes CDR1 SGHRS and CDR2 YFSETQ. The CDR3 is made up of 16 amino acids. The V gene lost 5 bases and the J gene lost 4 bases, with 19 bases spanning the gap. This CDR3 is CASSQSVLALGNTIYF. CDR3 sequence (DNA): TGCGCCAGCAGTCAATCGGTGCTTGCATTGGGAAACACCATATATTTT.

V and J are TRBV18 and TRBJ2-4; D is tentatively TRBD1 or TRBD2 (5 bases each). Trimming pared 6 bases from V and 8 bases from J, leaving 20 bases between. The CDR3 loop spans 15 amino acids. Germline V gene lookup returns CDR1 KGHSH and CDR2 LQKENI. The CDR3 DNA sequence: TGTGCCAGCTCGTCCTCCTTGGGGGTGTCGGACATTCAGTACTTC. This sequence encodes CASSSSLGVSDIQYF.

J is TRBJ2-7 and V is TRBV29-1; TRBD1 agrees at 10 bases. V shed 5 bases and J 6 bases; nucleotides not matched to a gene: 4. Germline V gene sequence: CDR1 SQVTM, CDR2 ANQGSEA. This CDR3 contains 12 residues. The CDR3 coding sequence is TGCAGCGTTCAGGGACAGGGGTCCGAGCAGTACTTC. This gives the protein CSVQGQGSEQYF.

The chain carries TRBV11-2 and TRBJ2-3; 8 positions agree with TRBD2. Germline CDR1 reads SGHAT; CDR2 reads FQNNGV. This CDR3 spans 15 amino acids. Trimming at V came to 4 bases and at J to 7 bases, leaving 10 bases not matched to a gene. The CDR3 here is CASSYGPGGLNTQYF. CDR3 bases: TGTGCCAGCAGCTATGGGCCGGGAGGGTTAAATACGCAGTATTTT.

The chain joins TRBV27 to TRBJ1-5; tentative D call: TRBD1 (5 bases). The ends were cut back, 8 bases at V and 6 bases at J, with 17 bases in the middle. Germline lookup yields CDR1 MNHEY and CDR2 SMNVEV (reference sequence). This CDR3 contains 14 residues. DNA for the CDR3: TGTGCCAGCGGTGCTTGGGGGACGAGTCAGCCCCAGCATTTT. Protein: CASGAWGTSQPQHF.

V usage is TRBV19 and J usage is TRBJ2-3, with 12 nucleotides matching TRBD2. Per germline, CDR1 LNHDA and CDR2 SQIVND (reference sequence). There are 14 residues in the CDR3. Losses at the gene ends were 8 bases for V and 4 bases for J; bases not matched to a gene: 4. This chain's CDR3 is CASRLAGAADTQYF. CDR3 nucleotide sequence: TGTGCCAGTCGACTAGCGGGAGCCGCAGATACGCAGTATTTT.

This clone was detected only once. This chain connects TRBV9 to TRBJ1-1, with TRBD1 matching 8 bases. CDR3 length: 14 amino acids. With V trimmed by 4 bases and J by 5 bases, 7 bases remained unmatched. Per the germline V gene, CDR1 is SGDLS and CDR2 is YYNGEE. This CDR3 reads CASSPQGARTEAFF. The CDR3 coding sequence is TGTGCCAGCAGCCCCCAGGGGGCGAGGACTGAAGCTTTCTTT.

The chain carries TRBV5-1 and TRBJ2-3; a weak D match, TRBD2 (5 bases). V was pared by 4 bases and J by 4 bases, with 19 bases between. The CDR3 extends over 16 amino acids. The V gene's germline CDR1 is SGHRS and CDR2 YFSETQ. The CDR3 is CASSLGRFEGSDTQYF. CDR3 in DNA: TGCGCCAGCAGCCTGGGCCGGTTCGAGGGTTCAGATACGCAGTATTTT. The whole variable domain, remainder taken from reference TRBV5-1 and TRBJ2-3, is KAGVTQTPRYLIKTRGQQVTLSCSPISGHRSVSWYQQTPGQGLQFLFEYFSETQRNKGNFPGRFSGRQFSNSRSEMNVSTLELGDSALYLCASSLGRFEGSDTQYFGPGTRLTVL.

V is TRBV28 and J is TRBJ1-4; possibly TRBD1 for D (6 bases). The CDR3 is 15 residues long. Between the trimmed V and J ends, which lost 6 bases and 7 bases, there was a span of 18 bases. CDR1 and CDR2 (germline): MDHEN, SYDVKM. This CDR3 reads CASSQGGTGREKLFF. DNA for the CDR3: TGTGCCAGCAGCCAAGGTGGCACAGGGCGTGAAAAACTGTTTTTT. Supplemented by reference TRBV28 and TRBJ1-4, the full variable domain reads DVKVTQSSRYLVKRTGEKVFLECVQDMDHENMFWYRQDPGLGLRLIYFSYDVKMKEKGDIPEGYSVSREKKERFSLILESASTNQTSMYLCASSQGGTGREKLFFGSGTQLSVL.

The CDR3 DNA sequence: TGTGCCAGCAGTCCCCGCGCCTCAACTAATGAAAAACTGTTTTTT. This translates into CASSPRASTNEKLFF. The rearrangement links TRBV6-5 to TRBJ1-4; D unclear. This CDR3 spans 15 amino acids. V was pared by 5 bases and J by 0 bases, with 10 bases between. Germline values: CDR1 MNHEY, CDR2 SVGAGI.

CDR3 region: CASSQRQSEKLFF. The CDR3 DNA sequence: TGTGCCAGCAGCCAAAGACAGTCCGAAAAACTGTTTTTT. This rearrangement joins TRBV27 to TRBJ1-4, with a tentative D call TRBD1 (5 bases). CDR3 length: 13 amino acids. Germline V gene data show CDR1 as MNHEY and CDR2 as SMNVEV (reference sequence). The V and J ends lost 6 bases and 8 bases respectively, with 13 bases between them.

The rearrangement links TRBV14 to TRBJ2-1; TRBD2 matches at 7 bases. This CDR3 has 16 residues. J was trimmed by 9 bases and V by 3 bases; bases with no gene match: 14. Germline V gene data show CDR1 as SGHDN and CDR2 as FVKESK. The CDR3 region is CASSHGRLPRSAEQFF. The CDR3 DNA reads TGTGCCAGCAGCCACGGGAGGCTCCCCAGGTCCGCTGAGCAGTTCTTC.

The chain uses TRBV29-1 and TRBJ2-4, with 7 nucleotides matching TRBD1. The V segment lost 6 bases and the J segment 3 bases; nucleotides outside the gene matches: 14. The CDR3 covers 16 residues. The V gene's germline CDR1 is SQVTM and CDR2 ANQGSEA. DNA for the CDR3: TGCAGCGTGGCAGGGTCAAGGGACAGTGACAAAAACATTCAGTACTTC. It codes for CSVAGSRDSDKNIQYF.

The chain joins TRBV7-2 to TRBJ1-2; D gene uncertain. Germline V gives CDR1 SGHTA, CDR2 FQGNSA. Trimming pared 1 base from V and 8 bases from J, leaving 11 bases between. The CDR3 totals 13 residues. This CDR3 reads CASSLGVLKGYTF. CDR3 nucleotides: TGTGCCAGCAGCTTAGGGGTACTTAAGGGCTACACCTTC. Filled out from reference TRBV7-2 and TRBJ1-2, the complete variable domain reads GAGVSQSPSNKVTEKGKDVELRCDPISGHTALYWYRQSLGQGLEFLIYFQGNSAPDKSGLPSDRFSAERTGGSVSTLTIQRTQQEDSAVYLCASSLGVLKGYTFGSGTRLTVV.

The rearrangement links TRBV5-1 to TRBJ1-1; D remains unclear. V shed 1 base and J shed 2 bases, with 12 bases lying between them. Germline CDR1 and CDR2: SGHRS and YFSETQ. This CDR3 has 15 amino acids. CDR3 bases: TGCGCCAGCAGCTTGACCCCTGGGAAAAACACTGAAGCTTTCTTT. Translated, it gives CASSLTPGKNTEAFF.

The V call is TRBV5-1, the J call TRBJ2-7; D assignment may be TRBD1 or TRBD2 (5 bases each). Deletions cut 5 bases from V and 3 bases from J, with 18 bases between. CDR3 length: 15 residues. The V gene's germline CDR1 is SGHRS and CDR2 YFSETQ. CDR3 sequence reads: CASSRDVSGFYEQYF. The CDR3 DNA reads TGCGCCAGCAGTCGGGACGTTTCCGGGTTCTACGAGCAGTACTTC.

The rearrangement uses TRBV7-9 and TRBJ2-5; D is undetermined. V was clipped by 1 base and J by 7 bases, with 7 bases between them. This CDR3 spans 12 amino acids. In germline, CDR1 is SEHNR, CDR2 FQNEAQ (reference sequence). CDR3 amino acids: CASSLDARTQYF. The CDR3 nucleotides are TGTGCCAGCAGCTTAGACGCCCGGACCCAGTACTTC.

The sample holds one count of this clone. This chain uses TRBV28 with TRBJ1-2; the D gene is possibly TRBD1 (6 bases). The V gene lost 4 bases and the J gene lost 2 bases, with 11 bases spanning the gap. Looked up from germline, CDR1 is MDHEN and CDR2 is SYDVKM. This CDR3 comprises 14 residues. CDR3 sequence (DNA): TGTGCCAGCAGTTCCTACGGACAGAACTATGGCTACACCTTC. It translates to CASSSYGQNYGYTF.

The chain has TRBV19 and TRBJ2-5; 8 bases align to TRBD1. The V gene end was trimmed by 3 bases and the J gene end by 5 bases; junction bases not matched to a gene: 11. This CDR3 has 16 amino acids. Germline CDR1 reads LNHDA; CDR2 reads SQIVND (reference sequence). CDR3 nucleotide sequence: TGTGCCAGTAGTATGACTAAGGCAGGGGGCAGGGAGACCCAGTACTTC. Protein product: CASSMTKAGGRETQYF. The full variable domain, rest sourced from reference TRBV19 and TRBJ2-5, is DGGITQSPKYLFRKEGQNVTLSCEQNLNHDAMYWYRQDPGQGLRLIYYSQIVNDFQKGDIAEGYSVSREKKESFPLTVTSAQKNPTAFYLCASSMTKAGGRETQYFGPGTRLLVL.

The chain links TRBV7-3 to TRBJ2-4; 8 bases agree with TRBD1. Unmatched junction bases numbered 4, after V lost 4 bases and J lost 11 bases. CDR1 and CDR2 from the germline V gene are SGHTA and FQGTGA. CDR3 length: 12 amino acids. The CDR3 DNA reads TGTGCCAGCAGCTCCGACAGGGGATTTCAGTACTTC. Translating it yields CASSSDRGFQYF.

In its sample, this clone was seen once. The gene calls are TRBV5-1 and TRBJ2-1, with D tentatively TRBD1 (5 bases). Germline V lookup: CDR1 SGHRS, CDR2 YFSETQ. The CDR3 totals 16 residues. Trimming stripped 4 bases from V and 10 bases from J, with 24 bases between. In DNA, the CDR3 is TGCGCCAGCAGCGTGCGTGCAGGGCCGACTGAAGTAGAGCAGTTCTTC. It codes for CASSVRAGPTEVEQFF.